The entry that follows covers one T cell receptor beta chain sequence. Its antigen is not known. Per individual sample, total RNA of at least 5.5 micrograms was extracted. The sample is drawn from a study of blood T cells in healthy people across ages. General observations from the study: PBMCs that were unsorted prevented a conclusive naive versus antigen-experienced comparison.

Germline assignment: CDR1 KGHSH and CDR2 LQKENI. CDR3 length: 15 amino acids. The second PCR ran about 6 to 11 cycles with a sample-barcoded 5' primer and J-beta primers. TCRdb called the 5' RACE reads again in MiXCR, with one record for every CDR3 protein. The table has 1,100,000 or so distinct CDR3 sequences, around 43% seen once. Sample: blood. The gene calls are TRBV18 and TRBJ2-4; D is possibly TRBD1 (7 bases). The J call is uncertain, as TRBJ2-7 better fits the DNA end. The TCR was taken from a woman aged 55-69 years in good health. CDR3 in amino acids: CASSPPRGTEYEQYF. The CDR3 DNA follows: TGTGCCAGCTCACCACCCCGGGGGACAGAGTACGAGCAGTACTTC.